This T cell receptor (beta chain) is from a study of cytomegalovirus exposure and HLA in healthy donors. Worth noting for this clone: Its antigen is not known.

This CDR3 contains 16 residues. Germline loops: CDR1 LGHNA, CDR2 YNFKEQ. V was pared by 3 bases and J by 4 bases, with 16 bases between. The primer mix had 60 Vbeta and 13 Jbeta primers. Original data processing: A later analysis counted approximately 80 million unique TCR beta chains, some 11 million shared. The data were produced by immunoSEQ multiplex PCR, yet TCRdb's version contains in-frame clones alone and is incomplete. V, J and clone size reflect that table, while D and trimming were determined from the DNA. The sample yields around 90,000 clones, about 80% seen once. General observations from the study: A later analysis reportedly identified an Asian-associated ancestry cluster as carrying fewer N-insertions than the approximately 710-donor mean. In the analysis, some V segments, TRBV6-2 and TRBV6-3 included, were excluded as indistinguishable. Highly shared variants forming one cluster were likely a sequencing artifact.

Sequencing was carried out using PBMCs. The chain couples TRBV4-2 to TRBJ1-5; the D gene is possibly TRBD1 (6 bases). This receptor was obtained from a man aged 25-40 years in good health and CMV-seronegative. The CDR3: CASSQSNRVGNQPQHF. The DNA of the CDR3 is TGTGCCAGCAGCCAGAGCAACAGGGTTGGAAATCAGCCCCAGCATTTT.